Each of the 26 T cell receptor beta chains below was sequenced from the same sample in a study of PD-1 blockade in classical Hodgkin lymphoma. Every one of the patients relapsed after autologous stem cell transplantation (brentuximab vedotin exposure was variable). TCRdb's copy holds only in-frame clones and misses some; the assay was immunoSEQ multiplex PCR. In the table there are about 94,000 clones, roughly 89% of which are singletons. Sequencing used peripheral blood mononuclear cells (PBMCs), obtained before the second cycle of nivolumab. The receptors here all came from a human donor with classical Hodgkin lymphoma.

This clone was seen just once. The chain joins TRBV5-1 to TRBJ2-3, with D possibly TRBD2 on 6 matching bases. This CDR3 spans 14 amino acids. Trimming removed 3 bases from V and 0 bases from J, with 8 bases in between. The germline CDR1 and CDR2 sequences are SGHRS and YFSETQ. CDR3 bases: TGCGCCAGCAGCTCGGGACTTAGCACAGATACGCAGTATTTT. It encodes CASSSGLSTDTQYF.

This CDR3 reads CASSLRAGPGTDTQYF. For the CDR3, the DNA is TGTGCCAGCAGCTTACGTGCAGGGCCCGGCACAGATACGCAGTATTTT. The V and J genes are TRBV7-6 and TRBJ2-3; maybe TRBD1 (5 bases). The germline gives CDR1 SGHVS, CDR2 FNYEAQ. V was trimmed by 2 bases and J by 1 base, leaving 13 bases between them. This CDR3 has 16 residues.

As regards this clone: Other DNA sequences in the sample encode the same CDR3. The chain couples TRBV2 to TRBJ2-7, with no clear D. This CDR3 contains 11 residues. CDR1 SNHLY and CDR2 FYNNEI come from the germline V gene. Trimming cost V 3 bases and J 3 bases, with 3 bases left between them. CDR3 DNA: TGTGCCAGCAGTGAGGTCTACGAGCAGTACTTC. Protein product: CASSEVYEQYF.

The V gene is TRBV19, the J gene TRBJ2-3; 7 nucleotides agree with TRBD2. This CDR3 has 19 amino acids. The trim removed 0 bases at V and 5 bases at J, leaving 17 bases unmatched. CDR1 is LNHDA and CDR2 is SQIVND in the germline V gene (reference sequence). CDR3 nucleotides: TGTGCCAGTAGTATAGATTCCGTGTTTTTTGCGGGAGTGGGAGATACGCAGTATTTT. It encodes CASSIDSVFFAGVGDTQYF.

The chain uses TRBV5-6 and TRBJ1-1; the match to TRBD1 covers 10 bases. V was pared by 4 bases and J by 4 bases, with 4 bases of the junction left unmatched. The germline V gene encodes CDR1 SGHDT and CDR2 YYEEEE. This CDR3 is built from 14 residues. The chain's CDR3 is CASSPWDRGTEAFF. In DNA, the CDR3 is TGTGCCAGCAGCCCTTGGGACAGGGGCACTGAAGCTTTCTTT.

V usage is TRBV7-9 and J usage is TRBJ1-1; D ambiguous. Germline V CDR1 and CDR2: SEHNR, FQNEAQ (reference sequence). The length of the CDR3 is 12 residues. Trimming left V 3 bases short and J 3 bases short, with 5 bases between. CDR3 DNA sequence: TGTGCCAGCAGCTTCCCTTACACTGAAGCTTTCTTT. Its protein product is CASSFPYTEAFF.

This clone was observed a handful of times. The chain carries TRBV11-1 and TRBJ1-1, with TRBD1 as a possible D gene (5 bases). Germline loops: CDR1 SGHAT, CDR2 FQDESV (reference sequence). This CDR3 has 14 residues. V was pared by 7 bases and J by 2 bases, with 14 bases between. The chain's CDR3 is CASTAGRLNTEAFF. The CDR3 bases are TGTGCCAGCACCGCGGGACGGCTAAACACTGAAGCTTTCTTT.

J is TRBJ1-1 and V is TRBV2; D remains unclear. The V and J ends lost 2 bases and 2 bases respectively, with 12 bases between them. The CDR3 is 15 residues long. Germline CDR1 SNHLY, CDR2 FYNNEI. DNA for the CDR3: TGTGCCAGCAGTGAAAGAACTTCAGGTAACACTGAAGCTTTCTTT. Residues: CASSERTSGNTEAFF. The variable domain in full, completed from reference TRBV2 and TRBJ1-1, reads EPEVTQTPSHQVTQMGQEVILRCVPISNHLYFYWYRQILGQKVEFLVSFYNNEISEKSEIFDDQFSVERPDGSNFTLKIRSTKLEDSAMYFCASSERTSGNTEAFFGQGTRLTVV.

V usage is TRBV5-5 and J usage is TRBJ2-2, with 7 positions matching TRBD2. The V segment lost 1 base and the J segment 4 bases; nucleotides outside the gene matches: 1. The CDR3 covers 14 residues. Germline CDR1 SGHKS, CDR2 YYEKEE (reference sequence). CDR3 DNA sequence: TGTGCCAGCAGCTTGACGGGGGGCACCGGGGAGCTGTTTTTT. As protein: CASSLTGGTGELFF.

The rearrangement uses TRBV29-1 and TRBJ2-3, with D hard to call. The CDR3 length is 14 residues. CDR1 and CDR2 from the germline V gene are SQVTM and ANQGSEA. Trimming took off 2 bases at V and 3 bases at J, with 12 bases between the two ends. The CDR3 spells CSVEQNYPTDTQYF. For the CDR3, the DNA is TGCAGCGTTGAACAGAACTATCCGACAGATACGCAGTATTTT.

The chain is built from TRBV28 and TRBJ1-3, with unresolved D. V lost 7 bases, J lost 2 bases, and 9 bases lay in between. This CDR3 is 13 amino acids long. Germline CDR1 is MDHEN and CDR2 is SYDVKM. The CDR3 bases are TGTGCCAGCATCCCCGCGCCTGGAAACACCATATATTTT. It translates to CASIPAPGNTIYF.

This chain links TRBV6-6 with TRBJ2-7, with 8 bases identical to TRBD2. The germline V gene has CDR1 MNHNY and CDR2 SVGAGI (reference sequence). V lost 9 bases and J lost 0; bases outside the gene matches: 13. This CDR3 has 16 amino acids. CDR3 DNA sequence: TGTGCCAGTAGGGGGGCGGGAGGAAGGATCTCCTACGAGCAGTACTTC. Amino acids: CASRGAGGRISYEQYF.

With respect to this clone: Mismatch with germline at one junction end may stem from a read error. J is TRBJ2-3 and V is TRBV28, with D unclear. Germline CDR1 and CDR2: MDHEN and SYDVKM. The CDR3 consists of 15 residues. In nucleotides, the CDR3 is TGTGCCAGCAGTTGGCCCCCCCGTCAGCCCTACACGCAGTATTGG. The encoded protein is CASSWPPRQPYTQYW. Using reference TRBV28 and TRBJ2-3 for the parts outside the CDR3, the full variable domain is DVKVTQSSRYLVKRTGEKVFLECVQDMDHENMFWYRQDPGLGLRLIYFSYDVKMKEKGDIPEGYSVSREKKERFSLILESASTNQTSMYLCASSWPPRQPYTQYWGPGTRLTVL.

V gene TRBV12-5 combines with J gene TRBJ2-7; D may be TRBD2 (6 bases). This CDR3 spans 13 amino acids. Trimming removed 7 bases at V and 7 bases at J, with 17 bases between. Germline CDR1 and CDR2: LGHNT and FRNRAP. CDR3 DNA: TGTGCTAGTGCCCGCTCGGGAGCTGGGGAGCAGTACTTC. It yields the protein CASARSGAGEQYF.

This chain links TRBV11-2 with TRBJ2-2; the D gene is possibly TRBD1 (6 bases). The CDR3 covers 14 residues. Between the trimmed V and J ends, which lost 6 bases and 7 bases, there was a span of 15 bases. Germline CDR1 SGHAT, CDR2 FQNNGV. CDR3 amino acids: CASRPPQGIGELFF. CDR3 DNA sequence: TGTGCCAGCAGACCCCCACAGGGAATCGGGGAGCTGTTTTTT.

The sample holds a few counts of this clone. V gene TRBV7-9 combines with J gene TRBJ1-1; unclear D gene. In germline, CDR1 is SEHNR, CDR2 FQNEAQ (reference sequence). The V end lost 3 bases, the J end lost 0 bases, and 2 bases lay between the germline ends. The CDR3 loop spans 12 amino acids. In DNA, the CDR3 is TGTGCCAGCAGCTTCGTGAACACTGAAGCTTTCTTT. Its protein is CASSFVNTEAFF.

This chain links TRBV2 with TRBJ2-5; maybe TRBD2 (7 bases). This CDR3 comprises 13 residues. Germline V lookup: CDR1 SNHLY, CDR2 FYNNEI. Deletions cut 3 bases from V and 9 bases from J, with 14 bases between. CDR3 amino acids: CASSESGGRAQYF. The CDR3 DNA follows: TGTGCCAGCAGTGAGTCGGGGGGCAGGGCCCAGTACTTC.

V usage is TRBV19 and J usage is TRBJ2-3; D ambiguous. The germline gives CDR1 LNHDA, CDR2 SQIVND (reference sequence). Trimming stripped 4 bases from V and 5 bases from J, with 4 bases between. The CDR3 contains 11 residues. The CDR3 is CASSTGDTQYF. CDR3 bases: TGTGCCAGTAGTACCGGAGATACGCAGTATTTT. The full variable domain, rest sourced from reference TRBV19 and TRBJ2-3, is DGGITQSPKYLFRKEGQNVTLSCEQNLNHDAMYWYRQDPGQGLRLIYYSQIVNDFQKGDIAEGYSVSREKKESFPLTVTSAQKNPTAFYLCASSTGDTQYFGPGTRLTVL.

The chain carries TRBV9 and TRBJ2-5; TRBD2 is a possible D gene (6 bases). Per germline, CDR1 SGDLS and CDR2 YYNGEE. V was shortened by 4 bases and J by 4 bases, with 20 bases between the two germline ends. The CDR3 contains 16 residues. The CDR3 region has the DNA TGTGCCAGCAGCCCCGGGACTGCCTATGGGGCAGAGACCCAGTACTTC. Amino acid sequence: CASSPGTAYGAETQYF.

The genes are TRBV28 and TRBJ2-7, with TRBD1 matching 7 bases. Germline CDR1 and CDR2: MDHEN and SYDVKM. V gave up 6 bases and J gave up 6 bases; unmatched junction bases: 8. The CDR3 contains 13 residues. The CDR3 protein is CASRPDRPVEQYF. CDR3 bases: TGTGCCAGCAGACCGGACAGGCCCGTCGAGCAGTACTTC.

The chain links TRBV6-1 to TRBJ1-5; a weak D match, TRBD1 (5 bases). CDR1 and CDR2 (germline): MNHNS, SASEGT. V lost 8 bases to trimming and J lost 3 bases, with 17 bases between them. CDR3 length: 15 residues. The CDR3 bases are TGTGCCAGCGCTTTTTGGGGCCAGAACAATCAGCCCCAGCATTTT. As protein: CASAFWGQNNQPQHF.

The CDR3 bases are TGCGCCAGCAGTGAGTTTGAGGGTGGCGACACAGATACGCAGTATTTT. Protein product: CASSEFEGGDTDTQYF. This chain uses TRBV10-1 with TRBJ2-3, with D perhaps TRBD2 (5 bases). Germline V gene sequence: CDR1 WNHNN, CDR2 SYGVQD (reference sequence). Trimming pared 1 base from V and 2 bases from J, leaving 13 bases between. The CDR3 runs 16 residues.

The CDR3 coding sequence is TGTGCCAGCTCACCACCGGCCCCGAACACCGGGGAGCTGTTTTTT. Translating gives CASSPPAPNTGELFF. The rearrangement links TRBV18 to TRBJ2-2, with no clear D. The CDR3 has 15 amino acids. The germline CDR1 and CDR2 sequences are KGHSH and LQKENI. The germline V and J ends were trimmed by 0 bases and 0 bases, with 5 bases remaining between them. Using reference TRBV18 and TRBJ2-2 for the parts outside the CDR3, the full variable domain is NAGVMQNPRHLVRRRGQEARLRCSPMKGHSHVYWYRQLPEEGLKFMVYLQKENIIDESGMPKERFSAEFPKEGPSILRIQQVVRGDSAAYFCASSPPAPNTGELFFGEGSRLTVL.

V gene TRBV7-9 combines with J gene TRBJ2-1, with a tentative D call TRBD2 (5 bases). In germline, CDR1 is SEHNR, CDR2 FQNEAQ (reference sequence). The CDR3 length is 11 residues. Trimming removed 8 bases from V and 9 bases from J, with 11 bases in between. The CDR3 spells CASRTLREQFF. In DNA, the CDR3 is TGTGCCAGCCGGACTCTGCGTGAGCAGTTCTTC.

The genes are TRBV9 and TRBJ2-3; the D gene is possibly TRBD2 (5 bases). Germline V lookup: CDR1 SGDLS, CDR2 YYNGEE. Trimming removed 0 bases at V and 8 bases at J, with 19 bases between. The CDR3 loop spans 16 amino acids. The CDR3 loop is CASSVASKLGGTTQYF. CDR3 in DNA: TGTGCCAGCAGCGTAGCAAGTAAACTAGGCGGCACTACGCAGTATTTT.

The CDR3 bases are TGTGCCAGCAGTTTTCGGGGGCTGGTAGATACGCAGTATTTT. It translates to CASSFRGLVDTQYF. The chain couples TRBV28 to TRBJ2-3; D tentatively fits TRBD1 or TRBD2 (6 bases each). Trimming removed 3 bases from V and 5 bases from J, with 12 bases in between. CDR1 MDHEN and CDR2 SYDVKM come from the germline V gene. The CDR3 extends over 14 amino acids.